This is a list of T cell receptor beta chains from one sample in a study of regulatory T cells in long-lasting Graves disease. MiXCR, run by TCRdb on the multiplex PCR reads, gives a single entry per CDR3 protein. The table has 310,000 or so distinct CDR3 sequences, around 21% seen once. Specimen: peripheral blood mononuclear cells (PBMCs), collected when the disease was refractory, from a patient treated with antithyroid drugs. These receptors came from a female donor with Graves disease. Both conserved end residues are part of each CDR3. A D gene is named only where the DNA matches it firmly. Not every row has a clone size; where given, it reads once, few, many or a size class.

V	D	size	J	CDR3	DNA
TRBV6-1	TRBD2	few	TRBJ2-4	CASSWLAGEDIQYF	TGTGCCAGCAGTTGGTTAGCGGGAGAGGACATTCAGTACTTC
TRBV4-3	TRBD2	.	TRBJ2-7	CASSQDLAGADEQYF	TGCGCCAGCAGCCAAGATCTGGCGGGAGCCGACGAGCAGTACTTC
TRBV5-1	.	many	TRBJ1-6	CASRPEDNSPLHF	TGCGCCAGCAGGCCAGAAGATAATTCACCCCTCCACTTT
TRBV15	TRBD1	many	TRBJ1-2	CATSKENDRVSGYTF	TGTGCCACCAGCAAAGAAAACGACAGGGTTTCTGGCTACACCTTC
TRBV4-3	.	few	TRBJ1-2	CASSREDSRYGYTF	TGCGCCAGCAGCCGAGAGGACAGCCGATATGGCTACACCTTC
TRBV20-1	.	few	TRBJ2-7	CSARIEGTPLYEQYF	TGCAGTGCGAGGATTGAAGGGACTCCCTTGTACGAGCAGTACTTC
TRBV28	.	many	TRBJ2-7	CASSRPNAYEQYF	TGTGCCAGCAGTCGCCCTAATGCCTACGAGCAGTACTTC
TRBV7-9	TRBD1	.	TRBJ2-7	CASSLATGTGLYEQYF	TGTGCCAGCAGCTTAGCCACCGGGACAGGGCTCTACGAGCAGTACTTC
TRBV11-2	.	.	TRBJ1-1	CASKREEAGSEAFF	TGTGCCAGCAAAAGGGAGGAGGCCGGGTCTGAAGCTTTCTTT
TRBV11-2	.	.	TRBJ2-1	CASSLDPLVSWDNEQFF	TGTGCCAGCAGCTTAGACCCACTAGTAAGTTGGGACAATGAGCAGTTCTTC
TRBV7-2	.	many	TRBJ2-5	CASSLGWRETQYF	TGTGCCAGCAGCTTAGGGTGGCGAGAGACCCAGTACTTC
TRBV20-1	.	many	TRBJ2-5	CSARRMYQETQYF	TGCAGTGCTAGGAGGATGTACCAAGAGACCCAGTACTTC
TRBV10-3	.	few	TRBJ2-5	CAISESVAETQYF	TGTGCCATCAGTGAGTCCGTCGCGGAGACCCAGTACTTC
TRBV2	.	many	TRBJ1-1	CASSRREGGTEAFF	TGTGCCAGCAGTAGGCGGGAAGGGGGCACTGAAGCTTTCTTT
TRBV7-2	.	many	TRBJ1-2	CASSLGRRGYTF	TGTGCCAGCAGCTTAGGGCGGAGGGGCTACACCTTC
TRBV20-1	TRBD1	many	TRBJ1-4	CSAGQGLREKLFF	TGCAGTGCTGGACAGGGTTTACGAGAAAAACTGTTTTTT
TRBV7-9	.	.	TRBJ2-1	CASSPSGGNEQFF	TGTGCCAGCAGCCCCTCCGGTGGCAATGAGCAGTTCTTC
TRBV28	.	few	TRBJ2-7	CASSIFGGPRYF	TGTGCCAGCAGTATATTTGGGGGGCCCCGGTACTTC
TRBV27	TRBD1	few	TRBJ1-4	CASSRGTGGGTNEKLFF	TGTGCCAGCAGTCGAGGGACAGGGGGAGGCACTAATGAAAAACTGTTTTTT
TRBV6-1	.	few	TRBJ1-3	CASSDQVYSSGNTIYF	TGTGCCAGCAGTGATCAGGTTTACTCCTCTGGAAACACCATATATTTT
TRBV9	.	.	TRBJ2-2	CASSVEGASTGGLFF	TGTGCCAGCAGCGTGGAGGGGGCGAGTACCGGGGGGCTGTTTTTT
TRBV7-3	TRBD2	few	TRBJ2-1	CASSPRAGGLVNEQFF	TGTGCCAGCAGTCCTCGAGCGGGAGGCTTGGTCAATGAGCAGTTCTTC
TRBV18	.	.	TRBJ2-7	CASSPGMSYEQYF	TGTGCCAGCTCACCTGGGATGTCCTACGAGCAGTACTTC
TRBV28	.	many	TRBJ2-7	CASSFSSGASYEQYF	TGTGCCAGCAGTTTTTCGAGCGGAGCCTCCTACGAGCAGTACTTC
TRBV5-1	.	.	TRBJ2-7	CASSSHSSSYEQYF	TGCGCCAGCAGCTCCCACAGTTCGTCCTACGAGCAGTACTTC
TRBV20-1	TRBD1	.	TRBJ2-5	CSAYRGRLETQYF	TGCAGTGCTTACAGGGGGCGATTGGAGACCCAGTACTTC
TRBV2	.	few	TRBJ2-7	CASSDSIGVTYEQYF	TGTGCCAGCAGTGATTCGATCGGGGTTACCTACGAGCAGTACTTC
TRBV6-1	.	many	TRBJ1-2	CASTPGRGYTF	TGTGCCAGCACCCCTGGCCGAGGTTACACCTTC
TRBV2	.	many	TRBJ2-4	CASAGNLNTAKNIQYF	TGTGCCAGCGCTGGGAACCTAAATACAGCCAAAAACATTCAGTACTTC
TRBV11-2	.	few	TRBJ2-7	CASNQGLAGGYEQYF	TGTGCCAGCAACCAAGGGTTGGCGGGCGGATACGAGCAGTACTTC
TRBV29-1	.	.	TRBJ1-2	CSVGQSHGYTF	TGCAGCGTTGGCCAGAGCCATGGCTACACCTTC
TRBV2	.	many	TRBJ2-5	CASSDGGKTQYF	TGTGCCAGCAGTGATGGGGGAAAGACCCAGTACTTC
TRBV6-1	TRBD1	few	TRBJ1-1	CASSTGQGGVAFF	TGTGCCAGCAGCACTGGACAGGGAGGGGTGGCTTTCTTT